The 5 T cell receptor beta chains below come from one sample, sequenced in a study of graft-versus-host responses after intestinal transplantation. Produced via immunoSEQ multiplex PCR; TCRdb's table is partial and in-frame only. The sample shows 43,000 or so clones, approximately 94% of them seen only once. This sample comprised PBMCs, obtained more than 310 days after intestinal transplant. These receptors originate from a human patient who received an intestinal transplant, so some T cells may come from the graft donor.

The genes are TRBV7-3 and TRBJ2-5; perhaps D is TRBD1 or TRBD2 (5 bases each). V shed 5 bases and J shed 4 bases, with 17 bases lying between them. In germline, CDR1 is SGHTA, CDR2 FQGTGA. The CDR3 consists of 15 residues. The CDR3 DNA reads as TGTGCCAGCAGCATGGGTTTTTTCGGGGCAGAGACCCAGTACTTC. This translates into CASSMGFFGAETQYF.

V and J are TRBV5-1 and TRBJ1-1; no reliable D call. Germline assignment: CDR1 SGHRS and CDR2 YFSETQ. Between the trimmed V and J ends, which lost 0 bases and 8 bases, there was a span of 8 bases. The CDR3 is 12 amino acids. The CDR3 region has the DNA TGCGCCAGCAGCTTGGTCGGGCAGGAAGCTTTCTTT. It codes for CASSLVGQEAFF.

The chain combines TRBV7-9 with TRBJ1-2; TRBD1 matches 7 bases. Germline lookup yields CDR1 SEHNR and CDR2 FQNEAQ (reference sequence). The CDR3 has 15 amino acids. J lost 0 bases, V lost 5 bases, and 6 bases had no gene match. The DNA for the CDR3 is TGTGCCAGCAGCCCGGGACAGCAAGCTAACTATGGCTACACCTTC. Its translation is CASSPGQQANYGYTF.

The chain carries TRBV6-5 and TRBJ1-5, with 8 nucleotides matching TRBD1. This CDR3 has 15 residues. Germline V gene sequence: CDR1 MNHEY, CDR2 SVGAGI. V lost 4 bases, J lost 5 bases, and 7 bases stayed unmatched. The CDR3 loop is CASSSNGQGHQPQHF. Here the CDR3 DNA reads TGTGCCAGCAGTTCGAATGGACAGGGCCATCAGCCCCAGCATTTT.

The table lists this clone with a count of one. The rearrangement joins TRBV18 to TRBJ2-1, with TRBD2 matching 8 bases. The V segment lost 4 bases and the J segment 7 bases; nucleotides outside the gene matches: 6. There are 14 residues in the CDR3. Germline V gives CDR1 KGHSH, CDR2 LQKENI. The CDR3 is CASSLRAGVNEQFF. CDR3 in DNA: TGTGCCAGCTCACTCCGAGCGGGAGTAAATGAGCAGTTCTTC.